This TCR beta chain appears in the sequencing data of a study of blood T cell repertoires in COVID-19. Study details: T cells, B-cell-depleted T cells, or PBMCs supplied cDNA or gDNA.

Germline V gives CDR1 LGHNA, CDR2 YSLEER. With V trimmed by 0 bases and J by 3 bases, 4 bases remained unmatched. CDR3 size: 16 residues. Authors' processing steps: Cell counts per sample came from amplifying reference gene primers. Clones were read by immunoSEQ multiplex PCR, and TCRdb kept only the in-frame ones, dropping some. From that table come the V and J calls and clone size; the DNA was used to work out D and trimming. Seen here are some 14,000 clones, roughly 72% observed once, and the top ten hold approximately 9.7%. This receptor was taken from a man between 65 and 79 years old with acute or convalescent COVID-19. The source material was peripheral blood. The V gene is TRBV4-3, the J gene TRBJ2-1; 8 positions agree with TRBD2. CDR3 nucleotide sequence: TGCGCCAGCAGCCAAGAGGGGCTAGCGGGCTACAATGAGCAGTTCTTC. Translation gives CASSQEGLAGYNEQFF.